This T cell receptor beta chain was sequenced during a study of blood T cell repertoires in COVID-19. Measured with immunoSEQ multiplex PCR; TCRdb has only the in-frame clones, and not every one. The repertoire holds about 250,000 clones, with roughly nine tenths as singletons. The sequence was collected from a woman in her late teens or twenties who had recovered from COVID-19. Specimen: PBMCs or T cells enriched from blood (not recorded which).

The CDR3: CASSLGTSGGRRGREQFF. The CDR3 bases are TGTGCCAGCAGCCTAGGGACTAGCGGGGGGAGGCGGGGAAGGGAGCAGTTCTTC. The chain employs TRBV7-2 and TRBJ2-1, with 15 nucleotides matching TRBD2. The length of the CDR3 is 18 residues. The germline CDR1 and CDR2 sequences are SGHTA and FQGNSA. The ends lost 5 bases at V and 10 bases at J; junction bases unmatched: 15.